The source of this T cell receptor beta chain is a study of T-cell reconstitution after alpha-beta-depleted transplantation in children. Molecular barcoding with unique molecular identifiers was used for the TCRbeta library. TCRdb re-derived calls from the PCR reads in MiXCR, one entry per CDR3 protein. The table has over 150,000 distinct CDR3 sequences, roughly 7% seen once. Study results and limitations: When one year had passed after transplant, most T-cell counts and diversity came from newly produced T cells. Surviving recipient T cells and intrathymic progenitors accounted for some patients' high TCRbeta diversity at day 60. Reported findings indicate that, about two months after transplant, alpha-beta T cells came from several hundred expanded clones, which were derived from non-depleted graft cells.

V was clipped by 8 bases and J by 1 base, with 6 bases between them. The CDR3 has 13 residues. Turning to this clonotype: Antigen unknown.

The chain employs TRBV12-3 or TRBV12-4 and TRBJ1-6, with D possibly matching TRBD1 (5 bases). The sequences come from PBMCs, collected before TCRalphabeta/CD19-depleted stem cell transplant. The origin of this receptor is a boy aged 2-15 years with acute lymphoblastic leukemia, due to receive a stem cell transplant. In DNA, the CDR3 is TGTGCCAGCGGGGGATCCTATAATTCACCCCTCCACTTT. Protein product: CASGGSYNSPLHF.